This is a list of T cell receptor beta chains from one sample in a study of beta chain features in type 1 diabetes. Sequencing was performed with immunoSEQ multiplex PCR; in TCRdb, only in-frame clones are kept and a portion is missing. The sample contains approximately 150,000 clones, under 11% of which appear only once. The sample consisted of naive CD4+ T cells from blood. All receptors come from a man aged 18 to 35 in good health. Each CDR3 is given with its conserved first and last residue. The D gene is left open where the match is weak. Clone size, where shown, is once, few, many, or a class for clones that have expanded.

j_call clone_size d_call v_call cdr3_aa cdr3_nt
TRBJ1-2 few NA TRBV5-1 CASSSIGGNYGYTF TGCGCCAGCAGCTCGATTGGGGGGAACTATGGCTACACCTTC
TRBJ2-2 few TRBD1 TRBV9 CASSPRTGGSGELFF TGTGCCAGCAGCCCCAGGACAGGGGGGTCCGGGGAGCTGTTTTTT
TRBJ1-2 few NA TRBV18 CASSPPTGVGYTF TGTGCCAGCTCACCACCGACCGGGGTCGGCTACACCTTC
TRBJ2-1 NA NA TRBV4-1 CASSHPIGSGSYNEQFF TGCGCCAGCAGCCACCCAATTGGGAGCGGGTCCTACAATGAGCAGTTCTTC
TRBJ1-1 few TRBD1 TRBV19 CASSRDRGRTEAFF TGTGCCAGTAGTAGGGACAGGGGGCGGACTGAAGCTTTCTTT
TRBJ1-5 few NA TRBV6-5 CASSYVSVDQPQHF TGTGCCAGCAGTTACGTCTCGGTTGATCAGCCCCAGCATTTT
TRBJ1-1 many TRBD1 TRBV4-3 CASALGQQGDTEAFF TGCGCCAGCGCACTAGGGCAACAGGGGGACACTGAAGCTTTCTTT
TRBJ2-7 few NA TRBV7-2 CASSLGSSSYEQYF TGTGCCAGCAGCTTGGGCAGCAGCTCCTACGAGCAGTACTTC
TRBJ2-3 few NA TRBV5-4 CASRTPGSVGGDTQYF TGTGCCAGCAGGACCCCAGGGTCAGTGGGTGGAGATACGCAGTATTTT
TRBJ1-4 NA NA TRBV18 CASSPGGEKLFF TGTGCCAGCTCCCCGGGAGGGGAAAAACTGTTTTTT
TRBJ1-3 few NA TRBV5-1 CASSLDGNSGNTIYF TGCGCCAGCAGCTTGGACGGGAACTCTGGAAACACCATATATTTT
TRBJ2-7 few TRBD2 TRBV28 CASSSPSGGIFYEQYF TGTGCCAGCAGTTCCCCTAGCGGGGGGATTTTCTACGAGCAGTACTTC